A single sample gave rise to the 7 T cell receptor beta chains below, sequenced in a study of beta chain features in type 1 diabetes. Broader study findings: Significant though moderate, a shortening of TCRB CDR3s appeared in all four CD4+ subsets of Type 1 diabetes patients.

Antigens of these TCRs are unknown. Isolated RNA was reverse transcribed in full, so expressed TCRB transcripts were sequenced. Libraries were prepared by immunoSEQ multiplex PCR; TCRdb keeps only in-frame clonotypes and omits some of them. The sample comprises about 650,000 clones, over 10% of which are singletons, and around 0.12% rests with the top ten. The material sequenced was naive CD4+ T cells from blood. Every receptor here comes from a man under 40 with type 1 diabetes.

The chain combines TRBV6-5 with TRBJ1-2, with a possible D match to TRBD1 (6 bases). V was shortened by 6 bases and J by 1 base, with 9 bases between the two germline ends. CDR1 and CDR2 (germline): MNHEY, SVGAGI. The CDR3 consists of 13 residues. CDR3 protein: CASRDSVNYGYTF. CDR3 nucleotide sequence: TGTGCCAGCAGGGACAGCGTTAACTATGGCTACACCTTC.

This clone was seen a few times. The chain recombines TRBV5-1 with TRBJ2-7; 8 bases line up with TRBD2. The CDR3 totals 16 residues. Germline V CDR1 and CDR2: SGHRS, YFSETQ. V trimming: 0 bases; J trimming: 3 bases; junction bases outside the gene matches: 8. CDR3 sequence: CASSLGAGGPDYEQYF. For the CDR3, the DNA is TGCGCCAGCAGCTTGGGGGCGGGGGGCCCCGACTACGAGCAGTACTTC.

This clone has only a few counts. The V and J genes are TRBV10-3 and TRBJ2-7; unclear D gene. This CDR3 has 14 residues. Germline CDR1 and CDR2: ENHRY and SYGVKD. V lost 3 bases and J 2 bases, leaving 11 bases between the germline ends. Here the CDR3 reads CAISEQNQAYEQYF. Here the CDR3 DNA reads TGTGCCATCAGTGAACAGAACCAAGCCTACGAGCAGTACTTC.

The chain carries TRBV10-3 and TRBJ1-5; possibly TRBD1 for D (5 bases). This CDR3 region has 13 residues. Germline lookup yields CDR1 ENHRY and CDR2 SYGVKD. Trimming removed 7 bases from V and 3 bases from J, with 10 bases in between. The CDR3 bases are TGTGCCATCACTCAGGACACCAATCAGCCCCAGCATTTT. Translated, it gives CAITQDTNQPQHF.

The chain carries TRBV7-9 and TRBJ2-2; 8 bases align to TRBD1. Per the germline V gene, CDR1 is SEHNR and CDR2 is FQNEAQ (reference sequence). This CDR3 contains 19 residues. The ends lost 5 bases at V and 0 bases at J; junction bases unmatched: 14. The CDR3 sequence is CASSALSRTGTANTGELFF. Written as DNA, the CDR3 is TGTGCCAGCAGCGCGCTCTCTCGGACAGGGACGGCGAACACCGGGGAGCTGTTTTTT.

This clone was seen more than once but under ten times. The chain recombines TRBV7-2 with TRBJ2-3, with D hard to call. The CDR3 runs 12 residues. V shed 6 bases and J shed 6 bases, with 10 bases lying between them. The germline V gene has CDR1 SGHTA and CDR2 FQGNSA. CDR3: CASSFERDTQYF. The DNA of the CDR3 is TGTGCCAGCAGTTTTGAAAGGGATACGCAGTATTTT.

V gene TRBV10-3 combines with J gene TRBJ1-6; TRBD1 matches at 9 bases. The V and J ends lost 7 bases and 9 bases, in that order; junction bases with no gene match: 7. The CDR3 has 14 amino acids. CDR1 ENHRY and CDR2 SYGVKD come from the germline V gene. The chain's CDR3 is CAITPGQGGSPLHF. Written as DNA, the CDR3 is TGTGCCATCACTCCGGGACAGGGAGGTTCACCCCTCCACTTT.